This T cell receptor (beta chain) was captured by sequencing in a study of CD8+CD57+ T cells in acquired aplastic anemia. Researchers used genomic DNA as the template to profile TCR beta VDJ and CDR3. MiXCR was run by TCRdb on the reads, yielding one entry per CDR3 protein. The sample carries approximately 380,000 distinct CDR3 sequences, about two thirds recorded once. Germline V lookup: CDR1 MNHNY, CDR2 SVGAGI (reference sequence). Trimming cost V 9 bases and J 1 base, with 6 bases left between them. The CDR3 is made up of 11 amino acids. This clonotype was seen many times. The sequence derives from a human donor in good health, serving as a control. The specimen was sorted CD4+, CD8+, or CD8+CD57+ T cells (not recorded which) from PBMCs. The genes are TRBV6-6 and TRBJ1-1; D perhaps matches TRBD1 (5 bases). In nucleotides, the CDR3 is TGTGCCAGTAGGGGGAACACTGAAGCTTTCTTT. It encodes CASRGNTEAFF.